This T cell receptor (beta chain) was documented in a study of T cells in localized non-small cell lung cancer (dated by TCRdb to 2018 to 2021). In terms of the full investigation: T cell repertoires of some 240 early-stage NSCLC patients were analyzed, with tumors being compared against uninvolved tumor-adjacent lungs. The cohort consisted of 200 to 250 treatment-naive NSCLC patients whose localized lung tumors had been resected. The mean age of the NSCLC patients was roughly 63 years, with 130 or so men and over 100 women.

Points the paper makes about the study in general: Because the study design was exploratory, TCR variables were selected using unadjusted p-values without false-discovery rate correction. Uninvolved tumor-adjacent lung showed the highest T cell clonality, higher than tumor, which suggests more focused antigenic responses in the uninvolved tumor-adjacent lung. Longer overall survival was associated with higher blood T cell density, whereas shorter survival was associated with higher adjacent-lung clonality. Multi-region tumor sequencing was not performed, so intratumor heterogeneity could not be excluded. A median of around 57 of the top 100 tumor clones turned up in the paired uninvolved adjacent lung, and 25 to 30 of those clones also ranked among the top 100 of that same adjacent lung.

To note about this clone: What antigen it recognizes has not been identified. No per-base quality is available; no much larger clone lies one base away.

At diagnosis, tumor, uninvolved tumor-adjacent lung and peripheral blood were collected and then preserved as a mix of FFPE and fresh-frozen material. For TCR repertoire profiling, the blood samples were analyzed as peripheral blood mononuclear cells. TCR beta CDR3 regions were sequenced from DNA using the immunoSEQ Assay. Under the source paper's analysis protocol: To compute T cell density, TCR beta template counts were normalized to usable DNA, which was estimated by amplifying housekeeping genes. The preseqR package was used to estimate richness by extrapolating to 400,000 templates for PBMC samples and to 120,000 templates for tissue samples. Clonality was calculated as one minus Pielou's evenness. Tissue-enriched TCRs were identified by differential abundance testing using productive amino-acid clonotypes, minimum total count 5 and alpha 0.1. The Jaccard Index and the Morisita Overlap Index were used to measure how much the repertoires overlapped between compartments. GLIPH grouped TCR beta CDR3s together with public tetramer-defined viral CDR3s, and a viral motif had to include at least three viral sequences and show V-gene enrichment. Held by TCRdb, this immuneACCESS table contains in-frame sequences only and omits some clones. Under half of the omission traces to an unresolved V gene where checked; the cause of the rest is unknown. V and J calls and clone size are copied from that table; D and trimming were computed from the DNA. Within this sample are about 21,000 clones, with around 90% of them counted one time only. The ten largest clones represent 25% to 35% of the sample.

V is shortened by 0 bases, J by 1 base, and the region joining them spans 6 bases. The CDR3, from cysteine to phenylalanine, totals 14 residues. This entry keeps only the CDR3 DNA: 42 bases, framed from base 1. As encoded in the germline V gene (reference sequence), CDR1 is LNHDA while CDR2 is SQIVND. The rearranged segments are TRBV19 and TRBJ1-1; there is no confident call for the D gene. The clonotype comes from a male donor older than 55 with stage II lung adenocarcinoma. Source: peripheral blood mononuclear cells, taken before any cancer treatment. The CDR3 is CASSIDRENTEAFF. The sequenced DNA: TGTGCCAGTAGTATAGATCGGGAGAACACTGAAGCTTTCTTT.